This TCR beta chain was found in a study of response to subunit inactivated influenza vaccine. Whole-study findings and limits: Few new T cells, the authors suggested, are recruited by each seasonal influenza vaccination.

About this clonotype: The target antigen is unknown.

TCRdb ran MiXCR on the RT-PCR reads and lists one entry per CDR3 protein. The table shows some 500,000 distinct CDR3 sequences, with 10% to 15% occurring only once. Between the trimmed V and J ends, which lost 0 bases and 7 bases, there was a span of 10 bases. CDR1 is SEHNR, CDR2 FQNEAQ, per germline (reference sequence). The CDR3 runs to 14 residues. The sequence was collected from a man between 45 and 60 years old who received an inactivated influenza vaccine. This sample comprised PBMCs from blood, obtained 40 to 50 days after vaccination. This rearrangement joins TRBV7-9 to TRBJ2-1; a weak D match, TRBD2 (5 bases). The CDR3 is CASSLAGAANEQFF. The DNA for the CDR3 is TGTGCCAGCAGCTTAGCGGGAGCGGCAAATGAGCAGTTCTTC.